The clone carrying this T cell receptor (beta chain) appeared a few times. No antigen is known for it. Via MiXCR, TCRdb re-called the RT-PCR reads, giving one row per CDR3 protein. The table has under 550,000 distinct CDR3 sequences, 7.5% to 8.5% seen once; the top ten hold 10% to 15%. This sample was taken from a study of response to subunit inactivated influenza vaccine. Overall study findings and caveats: A suggestion made by the authors is that each seasonal influenza vaccination recruits few new T cells.

The sequence derives from a man aged 50-75 years who received an inactivated influenza vaccine. The sample consisted of PBMCs from blood, taken 23 months after vaccination.

The CDR3 sequence: CASSLARGLADGSYNEQFF. The DNA of the CDR3 is TGTGCCAGCAGCTTAGCGCGTGGACTAGCGGATGGTTCCTACAATGAGCAGTTCTTC. The chain combines TRBV7-6 with TRBJ2-1, with TRBD2 identical over 10 bases. V lost 0 bases and J lost 1; bases outside the gene matches: 9. Germline CDR1 SGHVS, CDR2 FNYEAQ. The CDR3 length is 19 residues.